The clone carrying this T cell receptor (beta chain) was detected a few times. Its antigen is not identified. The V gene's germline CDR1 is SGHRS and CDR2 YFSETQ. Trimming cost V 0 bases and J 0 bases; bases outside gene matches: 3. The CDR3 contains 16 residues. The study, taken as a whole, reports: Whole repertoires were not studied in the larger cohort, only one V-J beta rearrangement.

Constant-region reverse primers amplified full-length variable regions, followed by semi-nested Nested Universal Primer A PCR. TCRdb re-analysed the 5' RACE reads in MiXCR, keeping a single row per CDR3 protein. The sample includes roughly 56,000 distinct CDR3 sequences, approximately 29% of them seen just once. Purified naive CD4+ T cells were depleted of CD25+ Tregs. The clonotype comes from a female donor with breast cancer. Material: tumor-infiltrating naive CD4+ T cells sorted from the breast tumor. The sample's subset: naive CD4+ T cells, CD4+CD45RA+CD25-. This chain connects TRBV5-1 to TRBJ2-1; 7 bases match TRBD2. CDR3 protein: CASSLVAGSSYNEQFF. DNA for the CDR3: TGCGCCAGCAGCTTGGTAGCGGGCTCCTCCTACAATGAGCAGTTCTTC.